Sequencing of this TCR beta chain was carried out in a study of blood T cells in healthy people across ages. Whole-study findings and limits: It was not possible, with unsorted PBMCs, to conclusively compare naive and antigen-experienced cells.

Together with a sample-barcoded 5' primer, a J-beta primer mix was included in a second PCR lasting roughly 6 to 12 cycles. TCRdb reprocessed the 5' RACE reads with MiXCR, giving one entry per CDR3 protein. In the table there are approximately 800,000 distinct CDR3 sequences, roughly three fifths of which are singletons. Remarks on this clonotype: Its antigen is undetermined.

V gave up 8 bases and J gave up 13 bases, with 15 bases separating them. Germline values: CDR1 ENHRY, CDR2 SYGVKD. This CDR3 spans 11 amino acids. The rearrangement links TRBV10-3 to TRBJ2-4; D gene uncertain. Material: blood. The clonotype comes from a man aged 35 to 55 in good health. CDR3 coding DNA: TGTGCCATCTCTGGCGGCCGAGAGCAGTACTTC. Its protein is CAISGGREQYF.